This is a list of T cell receptor beta chains from one sample in a study of T cells after yellow fever vaccination. TCRdb fed the 5' RACE reads into MiXCR, producing one record per CDR3 protein. In the table there are around 73,000 distinct CDR3 sequences, almost 8% of which are singletons. Material: CD8+ T cells sorted from PBMCs, obtained on the day of the yellow fever booster vaccination. The receptors stem from a young man who received the YFV17D yellow fever vaccine. The CDR3 runs from the conserved cysteine through the conserved F or W. A D gene is named only where the DNA matches it firmly. For some rows the clone size is stated as once, few or many, or as a class when expanded; others skip it.

V: TRBV6-5
D: -
size: many
J: TRBJ2-7
DNA: TGTGCCAGCAGTTACGGACAGACCTACGAGCAGTACTTC
CDR3: CASSYGQTYEQYF

V: TRBV7-8
D: -
size: -
J: TRBJ1-2
DNA: TGTGCCAGCAGCTTAGCGGAGGAGGGGGGGGGAACTAACTATGGCTACACCTTC
CDR3: CASSLAEEGGGTNYGYTF

V: TRBV12-3/TRBV12-4
D: TRBD2
size: -
J: TRBJ2-1
DNA: TGTGCCAGCATCCAAGCCGGGACTAGCTCCTACAATGAGCAGTTCTTC
CDR3: CASIQAGTSSYNEQFF

V: TRBV12-3/TRBV12-4
D: -
size: few
J: TRBJ2-5
DNA: TGTGCCAGCAGGCCGGGACACTCGCAAGAGACCCAGTACTTC
CDR3: CASRPGHSQETQYF

V: TRBV20-1
D: TRBD2
size: -
J: TRBJ2-7
DNA: TGCAGTGCTAGGCTAGCGGGCACCTACGAGCAGTACTTC
CDR3: CSARLAGTYEQYF

V: TRBV2
D: -
size: -
J: TRBJ2-3
DNA: TGTGCCAGCAGTATCTTGGGTGCAGATACGCAGTATTTT
CDR3: CASSILGADTQYF

V: TRBV6-5
D: -
size: many
J: TRBJ2-3
DNA: TGTGCCAGCAGTTCGAAGGATACGCAGTATTTT
CDR3: CASSSKDTQYF

V: TRBV28
D: TRBD2
size: -
J: TRBJ2-5
DNA: TGTGCCAGCAGAAAGGGACTACTACAAGAGACCCAGTACTTC
CDR3: CASRKGLLQETQYF

V: TRBV20-1
D: -
size: -
J: TRBJ2-2
DNA: TGCAGTGCGGAGAGGAGAGTTGGGGAGCTGTTTTTT
CDR3: CSAERRVGELFF

V: TRBV5-1
D: -
size: -
J: TRBJ2-7
DNA: TGCGCCAGCAGCTTGGCCCCCGACGGTCACGAGCAGTACTTC
CDR3: CASSLAPDGHEQYF

V: TRBV10-2
D: TRBD2
size: -
J: TRBJ2-2
DNA: TGCGCCAGCAGCCCTGTAGCGGGAGTTGCCGGGGAGCTGTTTTTT
CDR3: CASSPVAGVAGELFF

V: TRBV7-6
D: TRBD2
size: few
J: TRBJ2-1
DNA: TGTGCCAGCAGCTTAATGGCGGGAGAACTCAATGAGCAGTTCTTC
CDR3: CASSLMAGELNEQFF

V: TRBV20-1
D: -
size: few
J: TRBJ1-1
DNA: TGCAGTGCTAGCTACGGGCCCGGGGCGGAAGCTTTCTTT
CDR3: CSASYGPGAEAFF

V: TRBV6-1
D: TRBD2
size: many
J: TRBJ2-3
DNA: TGTGCCAGCAGGACTGGAGCGGGACCCTCAGATACGCAGTATTTT
CDR3: CASRTGAGPSDTQYF

V: TRBV4-3
D: -
size: -
J: TRBJ1-1
DNA: TGCGCCAGCAGCCAAGTTGAGAGCCGATTTCTCGAAGCTTTCTTT
CDR3: CASSQVESRFLEAFF

V: TRBV13
D: -
size: -
J: TRBJ2-5
DNA: TGTGCCAGCAGCTTCCGGGACCCCCAAGAGACCCAGTACTTC
CDR3: CASSFRDPQETQYF

V: TRBV28
D: TRBD2
size: many
J: TRBJ2-7
DNA: TGTGCCAGCAGTTTAGGGGGGGGCTACGAGCAGTACTTC
CDR3: CASSLGGGYEQYF

V: TRBV28
D: -
size: many
J: TRBJ2-3
DNA: TGTGCCAGCAGTTTGTCAGATACGCAGTATTTT
CDR3: CASSLSDTQYF

V: TRBV14
D: -
size: -
J: TRBJ1-2
DNA: TGTGCCAGCAGCCAAGATTACAACAGCGCCCTAGGGGGCTACACCTTC
CDR3: CASSQDYNSALGGYTF

V: TRBV9
D: -
size: -
J: TRBJ2-7
DNA: TGTGCCAGCAGCGTAGCTGACGGCTCCTACGAGCAGTACTTC
CDR3: CASSVADGSYEQYF

V: TRBV7-8
D: -
size: many
J: TRBJ1-4
DNA: TGTGCCAGCAGACCCAGAGATTCAACTAATGAAAAACTGTTTTTT
CDR3: CASRPRDSTNEKLFF

V: TRBV20-1
D: TRBD1
size: many
J: TRBJ2-3
DNA: TGCAGTGCTGAGACAGGGGGCGTAAGGGATACGCAGTATTTT
CDR3: CSAETGGVRDTQYF

V: TRBV4-3
D: -
size: few
J: TRBJ1-6
DNA: TGCGCCAGCAGCCAAGACGCTCTCCGGGGTTTGAATAATTCACCCCTCCACTTT
CDR3: CASSQDALRGLNNSPLHF

V: TRBV7-2
D: -
size: few
J: TRBJ2-3
DNA: TGTGCCAGCAGCCCCGAGATGTCAGCTGTCACAGATACGCAGTATTTT
CDR3: CASSPEMSAVTDTQYF

V: TRBV3-1
D: TRBD1
size: -
J: TRBJ2-7
DNA: TGTGCCAGCAGCGGACAGGGGCCTAACGAGCAGTACTTC
CDR3: CASSGQGPNEQYF

V: TRBV19
D: -
size: -
J: TRBJ2-7
DNA: TGTGCCAGTAGTCAACTCGTGGGGCCGGACTTCTACTACGAGCAGTACTTC
CDR3: CASSQLVGPDFYYEQYF

V: TRBV2
D: -
size: few
J: TRBJ2-7
DNA: TGTGCCAGCACCGAGTACGGGCCCCTCAACGAGCAGTACTTC
CDR3: CASTEYGPLNEQYF

V: TRBV24-1
D: TRBD2
size: many
J: TRBJ2-1
DNA: TGTGCCACCAGATGGACTAGACGGCATGAGCAGTTCTTC
CDR3: CATRWTRRHEQFF

V: TRBV20-1
D: -
size: few
J: TRBJ2-3
DNA: TGCAGTGGCGCGACTCGGACAGAGAGCACAGATACGCAGTATTTT
CDR3: CSGATRTESTDTQYF

V: TRBV19
D: -
size: -
J: TRBJ2-5
DNA: TGTGCCAGTAGTATAGAAGAGACCCAGTACTTC
CDR3: CASSIEETQYF

V: TRBV12-5
D: TRBD2
size: -
J: TRBJ2-1
DNA: TGTGCTAGTGGTTTGGTACTAGATAGCGGGGGAAACAATGAGCAGTTCTTC
CDR3: CASGLVLDSGGNNEQFF

V: TRBV6-1
D: -
size: few
J: TRBJ1-2
DNA: TGTGCCAGCAGATCCGGGACTTTAAATGTTGGCTACACCTTC
CDR3: CASRSGTLNVGYTF

V: TRBV4-3
D: -
size: -
J: TRBJ1-4
DNA: TGCGCCAGCAGCCAGATAGAGGGGTTTTCTAATGAAAAACTGTTTTTT
CDR3: CASSQIEGFSNEKLFF

V: TRBV2
D: -
size: few
J: TRBJ2-7
DNA: TGTGCCAGCGTCGCAGACTCCTACGAGCAGTACTTC
CDR3: CASVADSYEQYF

V: TRBV12-3/TRBV12-4
D: -
size: -
J: TRBJ1-3
DNA: TGTGCCAGCAGTTTCGGCAGGACTGGAAACACCATATATTTT
CDR3: CASSFGRTGNTIYF

V: TRBV12-3/TRBV12-4
D: TRBD2
size: -
J: TRBJ2-3
DNA: TGTGCCAGCAGTTCCGCCCTAGCGGGAGTAGCAGATACGCAGTATTTT
CDR3: CASSSALAGVADTQYF

V: TRBV14
D: TRBD1
size: few
J: TRBJ2-7
DNA: TGTGCCAGCAGCCAATGGGGACAGGGCCCCTACGAGCAGTACTTC
CDR3: CASSQWGQGPYEQYF

V: TRBV5-1
D: -
size: -
J: TRBJ2-5
DNA: TGCGCCAGCAGACCCGCACAGGTCGACGGGGAGACCCAGTACTTC
CDR3: CASRPAQVDGETQYF

V: TRBV20-1
D: -
size: -
J: TRBJ2-7
DNA: TGCAGTGCTAGAGACTCAACTCCCCTCCAGTACTTC
CDR3: CSARDSTPLQYF

V: TRBV7-9
D: -
size: -
J: TRBJ2-3
DNA: TGTGCCGTGAACGACGCAGGGGCAGCCACAGATACGCAGTATTTT
CDR3: CAVNDAGAATDTQYF

V: TRBV7-2
D: -
size: many
J: TRBJ2-7
DNA: TGTGCCAGCAGTTTTAGCGGAAAGCCCTACGAGCAGTACTTC
CDR3: CASSFSGKPYEQYF

V: TRBV7-9
D: -
size: many
J: TRBJ2-1
DNA: TGTGCCAGCGGTGAGCAGTTCTTC
CDR3: CASGEQFF

V: TRBV11-2
D: -
size: once
J: TRBJ2-7
DNA: TGTGCCAGCCAAGATACCGGCCCCCTCGAGAAGTACTTC
CDR3: CASQDTGPLEKYF

V: TRBV18
D: -
size: few
J: TRBJ2-3
DNA: TGTGCCAGCTCACCAGCAGGGGTGGGCACAGATACGCAGTATTTT
CDR3: CASSPAGVGTDTQYF

V: TRBV29-1
D: TRBD1
size: many
J: TRBJ2-7
DNA: TGCAGCGTTGAAAGGGGGCGAGGATCCTACGAGCAGTACTTC
CDR3: CSVERGRGSYEQYF

V: TRBV6-1
D: TRBD1
size: -
J: TRBJ1-1
DNA: TGTGCCACCTACGGGACAGGGGGGATTGAAGCTTTCTTT
CDR3: CATYGTGGIEAFF

V: TRBV7-2
D: TRBD1
size: few
J: TRBJ2-5
DNA: TGTGCCAGCAGCTCGACAGGGGGCGAAGAGACCCAGTACTTC
CDR3: CASSSTGGEETQYF